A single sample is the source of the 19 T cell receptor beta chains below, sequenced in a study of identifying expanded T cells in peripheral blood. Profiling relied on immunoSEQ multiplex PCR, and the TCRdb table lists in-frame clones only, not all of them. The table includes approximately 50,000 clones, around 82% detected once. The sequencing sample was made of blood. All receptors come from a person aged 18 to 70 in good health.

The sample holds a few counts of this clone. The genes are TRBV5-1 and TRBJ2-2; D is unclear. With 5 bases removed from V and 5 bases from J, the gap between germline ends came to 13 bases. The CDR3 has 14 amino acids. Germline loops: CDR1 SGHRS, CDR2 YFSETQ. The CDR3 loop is CASRTSGQTGELFF. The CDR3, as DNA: TGCGCCAGCAGGACCTCCGGTCAGACCGGGGAGCTGTTTTTT.

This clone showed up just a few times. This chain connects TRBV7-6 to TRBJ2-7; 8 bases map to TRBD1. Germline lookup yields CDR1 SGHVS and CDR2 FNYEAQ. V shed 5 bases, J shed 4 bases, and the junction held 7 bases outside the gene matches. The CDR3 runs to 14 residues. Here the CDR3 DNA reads TGTGCCAGCAGCCCCCGGACAGGGTTGTACGAGCAGTACTTC. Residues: CASSPRTGLYEQYF.

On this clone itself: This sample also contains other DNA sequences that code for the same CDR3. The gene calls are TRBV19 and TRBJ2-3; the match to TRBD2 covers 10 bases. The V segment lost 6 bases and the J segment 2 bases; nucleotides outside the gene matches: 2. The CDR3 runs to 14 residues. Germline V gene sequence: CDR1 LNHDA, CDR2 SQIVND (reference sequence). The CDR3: CASRLAGYTDTQYF. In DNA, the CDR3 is TGTGCCAGTAGACTAGCGGGGTACACAGATACGCAGTATTTT.

CDR3 DNA: TGTGCCAGCAGCGCCGGGACAGCCAACACTGAAGCTTTCTTT. It encodes CASSAGTANTEAFF. V is TRBV9 and J is TRBJ1-1; 7 bases agree with TRBD1. Germline V gives CDR1 SGDLS, CDR2 YYNGEE. Trimming took 3 bases from V and 2 from J; bases not matched to a gene: 4. The CDR3 spans 14 residues.

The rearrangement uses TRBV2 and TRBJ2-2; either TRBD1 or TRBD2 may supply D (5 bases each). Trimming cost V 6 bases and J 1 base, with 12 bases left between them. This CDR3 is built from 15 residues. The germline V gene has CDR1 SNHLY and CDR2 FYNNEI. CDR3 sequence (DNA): TGTGCCAGCAGGCTCGGGACGCAGAACACCGGGGAGCTGTTTTTT. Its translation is CASRLGTQNTGELFF.

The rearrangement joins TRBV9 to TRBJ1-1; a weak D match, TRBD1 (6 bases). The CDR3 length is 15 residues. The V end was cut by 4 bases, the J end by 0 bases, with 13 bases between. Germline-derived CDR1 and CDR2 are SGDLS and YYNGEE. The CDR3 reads CASSTAGTLNTEAFF. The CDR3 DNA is TGTGCCAGCAGCACCGCCGGGACACTGAACACTGAAGCTTTCTTT.

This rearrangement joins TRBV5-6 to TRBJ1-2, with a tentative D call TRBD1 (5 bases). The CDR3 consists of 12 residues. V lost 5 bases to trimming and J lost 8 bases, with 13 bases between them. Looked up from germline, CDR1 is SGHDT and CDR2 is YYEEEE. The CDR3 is CASRRGRRGYTF. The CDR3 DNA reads TGTGCCAGCAGGCGGGGACGGCGGGGCTACACCTTC.

In DNA form, the CDR3 reads TGTGCCAGCAGTAGGGACAGGGGGTACCAAGAGACCCAGTACTTC. It translates to CASSRDRGYQETQYF. The rearrangement links TRBV7-9 to TRBJ2-5; 11 bases match TRBD1. V trimming: 6 bases; J trimming: 0 bases; junction bases outside the gene matches: 3. The CDR3 is made up of 15 amino acids. Germline V gene lookup returns CDR1 SEHNR and CDR2 FQNEAQ (reference sequence).

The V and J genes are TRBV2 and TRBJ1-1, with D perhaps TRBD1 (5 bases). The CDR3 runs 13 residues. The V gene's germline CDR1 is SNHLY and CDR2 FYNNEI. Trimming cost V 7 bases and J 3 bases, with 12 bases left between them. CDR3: CASKRGGDTEAFF. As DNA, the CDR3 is TGTGCCAGCAAAAGGGGCGGGGACACTGAAGCTTTCTTT.

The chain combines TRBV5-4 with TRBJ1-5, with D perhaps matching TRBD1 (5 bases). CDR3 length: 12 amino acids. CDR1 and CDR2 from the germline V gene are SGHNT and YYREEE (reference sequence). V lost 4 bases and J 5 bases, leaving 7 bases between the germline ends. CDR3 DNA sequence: TGTGCCAGCAGCCCCAGGGATCAGCCCCAGCATTTT. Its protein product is CASSPRDQPQHF.

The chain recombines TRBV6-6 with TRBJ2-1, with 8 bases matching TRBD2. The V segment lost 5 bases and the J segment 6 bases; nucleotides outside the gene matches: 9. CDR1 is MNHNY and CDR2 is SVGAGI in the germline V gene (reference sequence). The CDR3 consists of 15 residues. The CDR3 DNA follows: TGTGCCAGCAGTACACCCGGGACTAGTTTCAATGAGCAGTTCTTC. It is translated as CASSTPGTSFNEQFF.

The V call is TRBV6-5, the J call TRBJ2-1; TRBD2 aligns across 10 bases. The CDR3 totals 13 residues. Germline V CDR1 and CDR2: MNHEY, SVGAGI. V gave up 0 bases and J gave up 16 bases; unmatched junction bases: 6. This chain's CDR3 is CASSYSPASGRFF. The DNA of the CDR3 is TGTGCCAGCAGTTACTCTCCCGCTAGCGGGAGATTCTTC.

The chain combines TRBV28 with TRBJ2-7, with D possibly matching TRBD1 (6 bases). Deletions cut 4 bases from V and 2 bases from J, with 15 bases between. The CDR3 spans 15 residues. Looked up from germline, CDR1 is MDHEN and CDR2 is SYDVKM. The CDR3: CASSSTDRPTYEQYV. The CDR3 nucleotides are TGTGCCAGCAGTTCCACTGACAGGCCTACCTACGAGCAGTACGTC.

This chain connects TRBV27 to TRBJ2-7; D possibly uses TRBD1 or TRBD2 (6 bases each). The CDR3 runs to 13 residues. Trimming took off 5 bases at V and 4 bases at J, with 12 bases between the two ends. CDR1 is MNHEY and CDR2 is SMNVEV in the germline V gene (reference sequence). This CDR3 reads CASSGGGGYEQYV. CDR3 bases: TGTGCCAGCAGTGGGGGCGGAGGGTACGAGCAGTACGTC.

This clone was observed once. The CDR3 region is CASSLSLAGAETQYF. The DNA for the CDR3 is TGTGCCAGCAGCTTGTCTCTAGCGGGAGCAGAGACCCAGTACTTC. The chain has TRBV11-2 and TRBJ2-5, with TRBD2 identical over 10 bases. This CDR3 comprises 15 residues. Trimming removed 3 bases from V and 4 bases from J; junction bases left unmatched: 5. The germline CDR1 and CDR2 sequences are SGHAT and FQNNGV.

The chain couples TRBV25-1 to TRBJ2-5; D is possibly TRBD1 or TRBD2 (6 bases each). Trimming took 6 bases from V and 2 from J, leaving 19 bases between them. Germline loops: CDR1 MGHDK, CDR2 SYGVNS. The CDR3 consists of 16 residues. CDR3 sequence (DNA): TGTGCCAGCAGCGGCGGGACATTCGAGGGGCAAGAGACCCAGTACTTC. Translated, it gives CASSGGTFEGQETQYF.

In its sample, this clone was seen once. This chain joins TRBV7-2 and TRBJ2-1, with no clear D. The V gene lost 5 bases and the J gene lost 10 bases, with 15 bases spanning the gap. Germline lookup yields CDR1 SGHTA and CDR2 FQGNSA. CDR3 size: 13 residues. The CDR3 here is CASSLLVGVEQFF. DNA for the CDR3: TGTGCCAGCAGCCTCTTGGTAGGCGTCGAGCAGTTCTTC.

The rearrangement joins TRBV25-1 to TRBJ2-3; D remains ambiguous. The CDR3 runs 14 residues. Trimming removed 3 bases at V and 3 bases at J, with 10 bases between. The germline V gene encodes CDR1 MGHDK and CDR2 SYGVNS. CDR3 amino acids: CASSERTTTDTQYF. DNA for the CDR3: TGTGCCAGCAGTGAGCGAACCACAACAGATACGCAGTATTTT.

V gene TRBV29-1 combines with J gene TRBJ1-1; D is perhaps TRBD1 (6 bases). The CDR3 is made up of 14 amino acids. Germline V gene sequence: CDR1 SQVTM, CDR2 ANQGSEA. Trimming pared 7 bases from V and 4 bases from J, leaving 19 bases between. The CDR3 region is CSATGTAESTEAFF. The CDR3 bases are TGCAGCGCTACAGGGACCGCGGAGAGCACTGAAGCTTTCTTT.